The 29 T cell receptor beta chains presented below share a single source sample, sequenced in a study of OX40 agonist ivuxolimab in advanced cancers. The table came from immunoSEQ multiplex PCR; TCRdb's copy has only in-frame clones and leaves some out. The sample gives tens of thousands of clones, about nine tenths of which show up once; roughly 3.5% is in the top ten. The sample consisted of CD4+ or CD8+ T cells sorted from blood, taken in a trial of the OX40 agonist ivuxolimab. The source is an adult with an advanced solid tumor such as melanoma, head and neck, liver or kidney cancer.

The CDR3 DNA sequence: TGTGCCAGCAGTGATCGAGCAGCTAACTATGGCTACACCTTC. This codes for CASSDRAANYGYTF. The chain recombines TRBV2 with TRBJ1-2, with no clear D. Germline V gives CDR1 SNHLY, CDR2 FYNNEI. Trimming removed 3 bases at V and 0 bases at J, with 8 bases between. The CDR3 sequence is 14 residues long. Looking up the rest from reference TRBV2 and TRBJ1-2 gives the full variable domain: EPEVTQTPSHQVTQMGQEVILRCVPISNHLYFYWYRQILGQKVEFLVSFYNNEISEKSEIFDDQFSVERPDGSNFTLKIRSTKLEDSAMYFCASSDRAANYGYTFGSGTRLTVV.

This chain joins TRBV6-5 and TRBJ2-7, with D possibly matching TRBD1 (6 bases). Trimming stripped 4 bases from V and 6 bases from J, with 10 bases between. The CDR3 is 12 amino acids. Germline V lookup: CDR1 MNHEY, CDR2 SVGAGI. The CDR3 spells CASSSGVGEQYF. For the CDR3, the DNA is TGTGCCAGCAGTTCAGGGGTGGGCGAGCAGTACTTC.

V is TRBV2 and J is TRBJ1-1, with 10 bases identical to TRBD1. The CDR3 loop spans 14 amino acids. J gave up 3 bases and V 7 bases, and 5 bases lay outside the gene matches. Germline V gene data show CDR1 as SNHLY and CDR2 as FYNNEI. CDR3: CASTRQGADTEAFF. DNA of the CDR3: TGTGCCAGCACGAGACAGGGGGCAGACACTGAAGCTTTCTTT.

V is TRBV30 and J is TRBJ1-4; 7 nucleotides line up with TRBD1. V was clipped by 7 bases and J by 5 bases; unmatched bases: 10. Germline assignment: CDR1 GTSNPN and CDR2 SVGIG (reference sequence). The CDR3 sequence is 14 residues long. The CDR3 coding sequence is TGTGCCTCCGCGCCCCCAGGGGGAAATGAAAAACTGTTTTTT. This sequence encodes CASAPPGGNEKLFF.

The CDR3 spells CASSLDWTLRGDTEAFF. The CDR3 DNA sequence: TGTGCCAGCAGCTTAGATTGGACACTCCGGGGGGACACTGAAGCTTTCTTT. The chain employs TRBV11-2 and TRBJ1-1, with a possible D match to TRBD1 (5 bases). The germline CDR1 and CDR2 sequences are SGHAT and FQNNGV. The CDR3 is 17 amino acids. The germline V and J ends were trimmed by 0 bases and 3 bases, with 17 bases remaining between them.

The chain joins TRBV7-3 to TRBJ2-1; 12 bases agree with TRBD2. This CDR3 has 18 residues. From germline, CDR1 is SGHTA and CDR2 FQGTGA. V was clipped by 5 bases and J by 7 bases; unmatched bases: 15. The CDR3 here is CASSPGPPSGGAWNEQFF. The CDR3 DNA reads TGTGCCAGCAGCCCGGGTCCTCCTAGCGGGGGGGCGTGGAATGAGCAGTTCTTC.

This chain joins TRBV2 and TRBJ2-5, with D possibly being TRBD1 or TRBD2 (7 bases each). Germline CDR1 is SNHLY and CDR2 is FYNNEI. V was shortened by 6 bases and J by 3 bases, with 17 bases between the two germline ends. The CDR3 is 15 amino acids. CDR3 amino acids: CASRAGQLPEETQYF. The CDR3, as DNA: TGTGCCAGCAGAGCGGGACAGCTTCCCGAAGAGACCCAGTACTTC.

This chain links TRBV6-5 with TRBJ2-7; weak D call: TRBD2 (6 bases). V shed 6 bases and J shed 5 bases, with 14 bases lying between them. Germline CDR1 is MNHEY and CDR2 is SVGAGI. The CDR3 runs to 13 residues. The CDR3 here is CASSRPGVHEQYF. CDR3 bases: TGTGCCAGCAGCCGACCGGGGGTCCACGAGCAGTACTTC.

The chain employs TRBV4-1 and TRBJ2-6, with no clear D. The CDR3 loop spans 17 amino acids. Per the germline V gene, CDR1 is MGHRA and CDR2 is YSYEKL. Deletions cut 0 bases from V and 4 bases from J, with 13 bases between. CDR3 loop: CASSQDWRGSGANVLTF. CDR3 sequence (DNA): TGCGCCAGCAGCCAAGATTGGAGAGGATCCGGGGCCAACGTCCTGACTTTC.

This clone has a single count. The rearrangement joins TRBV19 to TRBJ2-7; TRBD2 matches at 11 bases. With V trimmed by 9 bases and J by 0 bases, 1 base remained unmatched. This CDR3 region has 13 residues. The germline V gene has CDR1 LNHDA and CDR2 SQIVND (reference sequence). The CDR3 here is CASGTSGSYEQYF. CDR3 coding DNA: TGTGCCAGCGGGACTAGCGGCTCCTACGAGCAGTACTTC.

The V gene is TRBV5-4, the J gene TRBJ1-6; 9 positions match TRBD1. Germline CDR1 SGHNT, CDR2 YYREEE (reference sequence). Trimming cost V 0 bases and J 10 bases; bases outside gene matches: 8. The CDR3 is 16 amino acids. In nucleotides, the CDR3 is TGTGCCAGCAGCTTGGACAGGGGGCTTAGGGGATCACCCCTCCACTTT. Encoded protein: CASSLDRGLRGSPLHF.

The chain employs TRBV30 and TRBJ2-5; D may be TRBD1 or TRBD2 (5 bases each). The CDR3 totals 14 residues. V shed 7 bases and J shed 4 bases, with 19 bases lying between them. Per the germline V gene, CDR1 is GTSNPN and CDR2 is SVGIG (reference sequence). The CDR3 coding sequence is TGTGCCTCGCTCCGGGGCCCCGTCGGAGAGACCCAGTACTTC. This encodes CASLRGPVGETQYF. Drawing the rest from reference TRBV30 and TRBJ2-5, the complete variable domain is SQTIHQWPATLVQPVGSPLSLECTVEGTSNPNLYWYRQAAGRGLQLLFYSVGIGQISSEVPQNLSASRPQDRQFILSSKKLLLSDSGFYLCASLRGPVGETQYFGPGTRLLVL.

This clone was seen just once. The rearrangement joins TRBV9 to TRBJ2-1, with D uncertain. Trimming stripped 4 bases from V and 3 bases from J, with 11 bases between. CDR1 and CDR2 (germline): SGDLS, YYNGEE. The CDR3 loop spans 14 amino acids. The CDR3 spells CASSSRPSYNEQFF. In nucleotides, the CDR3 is TGTGCCAGCAGCTCGCGACCAAGCTACAATGAGCAGTTCTTC.

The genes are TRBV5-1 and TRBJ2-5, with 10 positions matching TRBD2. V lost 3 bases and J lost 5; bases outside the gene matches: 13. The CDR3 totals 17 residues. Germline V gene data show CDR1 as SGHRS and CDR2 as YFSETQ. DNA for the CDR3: TGCGCCAGCAGCTCGGCCGGGGTAGCGGGGGGCGTGGAGACCCAGTACTTC. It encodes CASSSAGVAGGVETQYF.

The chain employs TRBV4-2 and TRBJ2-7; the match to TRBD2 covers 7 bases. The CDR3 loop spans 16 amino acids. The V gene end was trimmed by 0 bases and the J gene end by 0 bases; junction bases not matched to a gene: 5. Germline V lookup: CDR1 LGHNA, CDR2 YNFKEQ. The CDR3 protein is CASSQDRASGSYEQYF. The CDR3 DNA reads TGTGCCAGCAGCCAAGATCGGGCTAGCGGCTCCTACGAGCAGTACTTC.

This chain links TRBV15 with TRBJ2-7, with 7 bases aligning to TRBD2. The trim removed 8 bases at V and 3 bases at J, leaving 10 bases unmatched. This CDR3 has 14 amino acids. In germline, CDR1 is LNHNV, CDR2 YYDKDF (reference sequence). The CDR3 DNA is TGTGCCACCGGTAGTAGCGGGCCAGACTACGAGCAGTACTTC. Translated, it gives CATGSSGPDYEQYF.

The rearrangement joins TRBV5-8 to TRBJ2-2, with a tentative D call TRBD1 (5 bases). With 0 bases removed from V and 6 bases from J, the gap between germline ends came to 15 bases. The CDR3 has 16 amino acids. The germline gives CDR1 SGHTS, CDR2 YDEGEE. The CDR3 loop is CASSLAGQGVSGELFF. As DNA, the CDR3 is TGTGCCAGCAGCTTGGCCGGTCAGGGTGTGTCCGGGGAGCTGTTTTTT.

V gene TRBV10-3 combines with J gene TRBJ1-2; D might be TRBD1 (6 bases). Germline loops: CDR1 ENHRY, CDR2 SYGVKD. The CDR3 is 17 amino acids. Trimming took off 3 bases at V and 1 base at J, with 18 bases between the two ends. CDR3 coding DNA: TGTGCCATCAGTGATTATGCGGGGGGCGCTAGTAACTATGGCTACACCTTC. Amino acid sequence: CAISDYAGGASNYGYTF.

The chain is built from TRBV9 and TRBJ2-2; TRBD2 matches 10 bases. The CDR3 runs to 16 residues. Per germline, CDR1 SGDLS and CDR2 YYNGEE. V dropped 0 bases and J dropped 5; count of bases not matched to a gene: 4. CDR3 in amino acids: CASSVASGGATGELFF. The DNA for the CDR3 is TGTGCCAGCAGCGTAGCTAGCGGGGGAGCAACCGGGGAGCTGTTTTTT.

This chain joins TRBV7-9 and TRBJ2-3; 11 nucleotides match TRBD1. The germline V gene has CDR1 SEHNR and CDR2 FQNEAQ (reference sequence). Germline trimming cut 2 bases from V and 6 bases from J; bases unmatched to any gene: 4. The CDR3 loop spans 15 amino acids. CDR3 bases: TGTGCCAGCAGCTTAACCGGACAGGGGGCTGATACGCAGTATTTT. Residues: CASSLTGQGADTQYF. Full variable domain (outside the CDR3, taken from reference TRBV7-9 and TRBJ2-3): DTGVSQNPRHKITKRGQNVTFRCDPISEHNRLYWYRQTLGQGPEFLTYFQNEAQLEKSRLLSDRFSAERPKGSFSTLEIQRTEQGDSAMYLCASSLTGQGADTQYFGPGTRLTVL.

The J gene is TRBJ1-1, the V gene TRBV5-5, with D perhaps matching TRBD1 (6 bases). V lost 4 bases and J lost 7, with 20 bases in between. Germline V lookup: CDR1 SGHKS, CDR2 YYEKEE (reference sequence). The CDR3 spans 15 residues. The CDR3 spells CASSPWPGALGEAFF. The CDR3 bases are TGTGCCAGCAGCCCGTGGCCGGGGGCCCTAGGTGAAGCTTTCTTT.

This CDR3 is CASSQNRETEAFF. DNA of the CDR3: TGTGCCAGTAGTCAGAACAGGGAAACTGAAGCTTTCTTT. The V gene is TRBV19, the J gene TRBJ1-1, with TRBD1 as a possible D gene (6 bases). The V and J ends lost 5 bases and 5 bases respectively, with 12 bases between them. This CDR3 is built from 13 residues. Looked up from germline, CDR1 is LNHDA and CDR2 is SQIVND (reference sequence).

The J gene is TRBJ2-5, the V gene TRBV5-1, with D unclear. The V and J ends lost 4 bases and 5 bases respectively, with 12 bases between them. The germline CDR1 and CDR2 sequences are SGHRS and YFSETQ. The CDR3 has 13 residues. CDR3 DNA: TGCGCCAGCAGCCGTGACAAGGTCGAGACCCAGTACTTC. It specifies CASSRDKVETQYF.

The CDR3 loop is CASISGQGDYGYTF. The CDR3, as DNA: TGTGCCAGTATCTCTGGACAGGGCGACTATGGCTACACCTTC. The chain employs TRBV19 and TRBJ1-2; 8 bases align to TRBD1. This CDR3 region has 14 residues. The germline gives CDR1 LNHDA, CDR2 SQIVND (reference sequence). The V and J ends lost 7 bases and 3 bases, in that order; junction bases with no gene match: 7. The variable domain in full, with the rest retrieved from reference TRBV19 and TRBJ1-2, is DGGITQSPKYLFRKEGQNVTLSCEQNLNHDAMYWYRQDPGQGLRLIYYSQIVNDFQKGDIAEGYSVSREKKESFPLTVTSAQKNPTAFYLCASISGQGDYGYTFGSGTRLTVV.

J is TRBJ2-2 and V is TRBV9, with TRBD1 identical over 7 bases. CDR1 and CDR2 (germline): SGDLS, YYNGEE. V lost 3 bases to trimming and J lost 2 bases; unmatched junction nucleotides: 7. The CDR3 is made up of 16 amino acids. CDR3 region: CASSASGQINTGELFF. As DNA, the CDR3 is TGTGCCAGCAGCGCATCGGGACAGATTAACACCGGGGAGCTGTTTTTT.

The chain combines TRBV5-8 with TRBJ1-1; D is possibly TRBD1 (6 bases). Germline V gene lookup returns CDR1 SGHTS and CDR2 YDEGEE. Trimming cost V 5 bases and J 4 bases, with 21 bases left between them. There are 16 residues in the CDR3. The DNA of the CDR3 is TGTGCCAGCAGTTGGCCCCGGGACACTTCTGCCACTGAAGCTTTCTTT. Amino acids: CASSWPRDTSATEAFF.

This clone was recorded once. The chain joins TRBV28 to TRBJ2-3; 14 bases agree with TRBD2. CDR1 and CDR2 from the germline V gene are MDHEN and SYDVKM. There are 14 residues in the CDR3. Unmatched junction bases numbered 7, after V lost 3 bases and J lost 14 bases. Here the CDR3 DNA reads TGTGCCAGCAGTTTGACTAGCGGGAGGGCCGGGGGGTATTTT. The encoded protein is CASSLTSGRAGGYF.

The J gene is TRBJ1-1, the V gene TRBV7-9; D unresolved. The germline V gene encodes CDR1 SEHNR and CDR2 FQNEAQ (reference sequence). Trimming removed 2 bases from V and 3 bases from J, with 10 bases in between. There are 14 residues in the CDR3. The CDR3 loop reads CASSLSRKDTEAFF. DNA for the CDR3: TGTGCCAGCAGCTTAAGTCGGAAAGACACTGAAGCTTTCTTT.

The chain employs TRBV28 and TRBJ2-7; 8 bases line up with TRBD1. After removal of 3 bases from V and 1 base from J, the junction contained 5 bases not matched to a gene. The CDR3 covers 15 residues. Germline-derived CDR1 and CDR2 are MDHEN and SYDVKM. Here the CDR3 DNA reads TGTGCCAGCAGTTTCGGCAGGGGGCTGTCCTACGAGCAGTACTTC. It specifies CASSFGRGLSYEQYF.